These 27 T cell receptor beta chains share one sample of origin, sequenced in a study of blood T cell repertoires in COVID-19. Profiling relied on immunoSEQ multiplex PCR, and the TCRdb table lists in-frame clones only, not all of them. This sample has over 150,000 clones, with about 87% found just once. Sequencing used peripheral blood. Source of these receptors: a woman aged 70-85 years with COVID-19, enrolled during active disease.

The rearrangement uses TRBV30 and TRBJ2-7, with 10 bases identical to TRBD1. Trimming at V came to 5 bases and at J to 2 bases, leaving 0 bases not matched to a gene. Germline CDR1 GTSNPN, CDR2 SVGIG (reference sequence). The CDR3 runs to 12 residues. CDR3 amino acids: CAWGQGAYEQYF. CDR3 in DNA: TGTGCCTGGGGACAGGGGGCCTACGAGCAGTACTTC.

This clone was detected only a few times. The rearrangement joins TRBV7-9 to TRBJ1-3; TRBD1 matches 7 bases. This CDR3 spans 17 amino acids. Germline CDR1 reads SEHNR; CDR2 reads FQNEAQ (reference sequence). J was trimmed by 0 bases and V by 2 bases; bases with no gene match: 7. CDR3 sequence (DNA): TGTGCCAGCAGCTTAAGAGTGGGACAGCCCTCTGGAAACACCATATATTTT. Protein: CASSLRVGQPSGNTIYF.

The chain recombines TRBV11-2 with TRBJ2-2, with D perhaps TRBD1 (6 bases). V dropped 3 bases and J dropped 5 bases, with 13 bases sitting between them. CDR3 length equals 15 residues. Germline V gene lookup returns CDR1 SGHAT and CDR2 FQNNGV. In DNA form, the CDR3 reads TGTGCCAGCAGCTTCGACAGGTTTTTAACCGGGGAGCTGTTTTTT. It specifies CASSFDRFLTGELFF.

This chain joins TRBV28 and TRBJ1-2; perhaps TRBD1 as D (5 bases). Germline V gene sequence: CDR1 MDHEN, CDR2 SYDVKM. This CDR3 region has 14 residues. V shed 6 bases and J shed 0 bases, with 11 bases lying between them. CDR3: CASRLLQANYGYTF. The CDR3 DNA is TGTGCCAGCAGGCTCTTACAGGCTAACTATGGCTACACCTTC.

This sequence joins TRBV6-5 and TRBJ2-7; TRBD2 might be the D (5 bases). Germline CDR1 and CDR2: MNHEY and SVGAGI. CDR3 length: 12 residues. V dropped 5 bases and J dropped 4 bases, with 9 bases sitting between them. CDR3 nucleotide sequence: TGTGCCAGCAGTATCAGCGGATACGAGCAGTACTTC. Translated: CASSISGYEQYF.

This clone was detected only once. V gene TRBV6-5 combines with J gene TRBJ1-5; a possible D gene is TRBD1 (6 bases). V was clipped by 5 bases and J by 7 bases, with 15 bases between them. The CDR3 has 14 amino acids. The germline gives CDR1 MNHEY, CDR2 SVGAGI. CDR3 coding DNA: TGTGCCAGCAGTAGAGGACAGATGGGGCAGCCCCAGCATTTT. Translated: CASSRGQMGQPQHF.

This clone was found a few times. The chain links TRBV30 to TRBJ1-6; D unresolved. This CDR3 has 15 amino acids. Deletions cut 0 bases from V and 3 bases from J, with 9 bases between. From germline, CDR1 is GTSNPN and CDR2 SVGIG (reference sequence). The CDR3 bases are TGTGCCTGGAGTGTCGAAGGCGGCTATAATTCACCCCTCCACTTT. Encoded protein: CAWSVEGGYNSPLHF.

This sequence joins TRBV7-2 and TRBJ2-4; 7 bases are a match to TRBD2. J lost 7 bases, V lost 5 bases, and 5 bases had no gene match. Germline lookup yields CDR1 SGHTA and CDR2 FQGNSA. The CDR3 totals 13 residues. The CDR3 sequence is CASSPPGGNIQYF. In DNA form, the CDR3 reads TGTGCCAGCAGCCCCCCCGGGGGGAACATTCAGTACTTC.

This CDR3 reads CASSAAPSGQQYF. The CDR3, as DNA: TGTGCCAGCAGCGCCGCCCCTTCTGGCCAGCAGTACTTC. The chain has TRBV7-2 and TRBJ2-7; D gene unclear. V dropped 5 bases and J dropped 8 bases, with 16 bases sitting between them. This CDR3 has 13 residues. Germline V gene data show CDR1 as SGHTA and CDR2 as FQGNSA.

This clone was seen only a few times. The chain couples TRBV18 to TRBJ1-2, with D uncertain. The length of the CDR3 is 14 residues. The ends were cut back, 5 bases at V and 4 bases at J, with 14 bases in the middle. The germline CDR1 and CDR2 sequences are KGHSH and LQKENI. DNA of the CDR3: TGTGCCAGCTCAAGTAACAGTGGGCTCTATGGCTACACCTTC. Translated, it gives CASSSNSGLYGYTF. The full variable domain, rest sourced from reference TRBV18 and TRBJ1-2, is NAGVMQNPRHLVRRRGQEARLRCSPMKGHSHVYWYRQLPEEGLKFMVYLQKENIIDESGMPKERFSAEFPKEGPSILRIQQVVRGDSAAYFCASSSNSGLYGYTFGSGTRLTVV.

The rearrangement joins TRBV6-1 to TRBJ2-7, with a tentative D call TRBD1 (5 bases). Per germline, CDR1 MNHNS and CDR2 SASEGT. Trimming took 0 bases from V and 3 from J, leaving 12 bases between them. The length of the CDR3 is 15 residues. CDR3 nucleotides: TGTGCCAGCAGTGAAGCGCCGGCAGGGTACTACGAGCAGTACTTC. Its protein product is CASSEAPAGYYEQYF.

This sequence joins TRBV3-1 (or the pseudogene TRBV3-2) and TRBJ1-5; tentatively, D is TRBD1 (6 bases). The germline V gene has CDR1 LGHDT and CDR2 YNNKEL (reference sequence). The length of the CDR3 is 14 residues. V was pared by 5 bases and J by 6 bases, with 14 bases between. CDR3 coding DNA: TGTGCCAGCAGCTCTTTGAAAGGGGGTCAGCCCCAGCATTTT. It codes for CASSSLKGGQPQHF.

The genes are TRBV7-9 and TRBJ1-3; D gene ambiguous. Trimming stripped 3 bases from V and 5 bases from J, with 8 bases between. The CDR3 covers 13 residues. CDR1 is SEHNR, CDR2 FQNEAQ, per germline (reference sequence). The CDR3 nucleotides read TGTGCCAGCAGCTTTCCAGGAAGAAACACCATATATTTT. Its protein product is CASSFPGRNTIYF.

This clone was seen only once. This rearrangement joins TRBV7-3 to TRBJ2-1, with TRBD2 matching 12 bases. The CDR3 is 15 residues long. The J segment lost 4 bases and the V segment lost 3 bases, leaving 1 base of the junction unmatched. Germline V lookup: CDR1 SGHTA, CDR2 FQGTGA. CDR3 in amino acids: CASSLGLAGYNEQFF. The CDR3 DNA is TGTGCCAGCAGCTTGGGACTAGCGGGTTACAATGAGCAGTTCTTC.

This chain connects TRBV30 to TRBJ1-6; no clear D. The germline V and J ends were trimmed by 3 bases and 9 bases, with 12 bases remaining between them. The CDR3 loop spans 13 amino acids. Germline CDR1 GTSNPN, CDR2 SVGIG (reference sequence). This CDR3 is CAWRLQKSSPLHF. CDR3 nucleotides: TGTGCCTGGAGGTTACAGAAAAGTTCACCCCTCCACTTT.

This clone has only one observation. The chain carries TRBV10-3 and TRBJ1-4, with 9 bases matching TRBD1. The CDR3 has 17 residues. The V segment lost 2 bases and the J segment 4 bases; nucleotides outside the gene matches: 8. Germline V gives CDR1 ENHRY, CDR2 SYGVKD. CDR3 bases: TGTGCCATCAGTGAGGTATCACCGGGACAGGGTAATGAAAAACTGTTTTTT. This codes for CAISEVSPGQGNEKLFF.

On this clone itself: At one boundary the junction diverges from the germline segment, which might be a read error. This rearrangement joins TRBV6-2 or TRBV6-3 to TRBJ2-7, with 9 bases identical to TRBD2. The CDR3 extends over 12 amino acids. Germline values: CDR1 MNHEY, CDR2 SVGEGT. CDR3: CASSQSGRTVNF. The CDR3, as DNA: TGTGCCAGCAGCCAGAGCGGGAGGACAGTCAACTTC.

The chain couples TRBV28 to TRBJ1-1, with TRBD1 matching over 7 bases. This CDR3 region has 15 residues. Trimming removed 2 bases from V and 1 base from J; junction bases left unmatched: 4. The germline V gene has CDR1 MDHEN and CDR2 SYDVKM. The CDR3 region has the DNA TGTGCCAGCAGTTTAGAGGGGGCTGGGAACACTGAAGCTTTCTTT. It yields the protein CASSLEGAGNTEAFF.

This clone was seen once. V usage is TRBV12-3 or TRBV12-4 and J usage is TRBJ1-3; D ambiguous. Trimming removed 5 bases at V and 0 bases at J, with 5 bases between. The CDR3 extends over 13 amino acids. The CDR3 loop reads CASSVSSGNTIYF. For the CDR3, the DNA is TGTGCCAGCAGTGTTAGCTCTGGAAACACCATATATTTT.

J is TRBJ1-4 and V is TRBV25-1, with D uncertain. V lost 4 bases to trimming and J lost 11 bases, with 8 bases between them. CDR3 length equals 11 residues. Germline V gene sequence: CDR1 MGHDK, CDR2 SYGVNS. CDR3 coding DNA: TGTGCCAGCAGTGCTGGAGAGAAACTGTTTTTT. Translated: CASSAGEKLFF. Combining the CDR3 with reference TRBV25-1 and TRBJ1-4 gives the whole variable domain EADIYQTPRYLVIGTGKKITLECSQTMGHDKMYWYQQDPGMELHLIHYSYGVNSTEKGDLSSESTVSRIRTEHFPLTLESARPSHTSQYLCASSAGEKLFFGSGTQLSVL.

The rearrangement links TRBV5-5 to TRBJ1-2; 7 nucleotides line up with TRBD1. After removal of 6 bases from V and 5 bases from J, the junction contained 7 bases not matched to a gene. CDR1 is SGHKS, CDR2 YYEKEE, per germline (reference sequence). The length of the CDR3 is 13 residues. The CDR3 DNA reads TGTGCCAGCAAAGGACAGGACATTTATGGCTACACCTTC. Encoded protein: CASKGQDIYGYTF.

The gene calls are TRBV6-1 and TRBJ1-1, with D tentatively TRBD1 (6 bases). V was cut by 2 bases and J by 10 bases, with 20 bases left in between. Germline values: CDR1 MNHNS, CDR2 SASEGT. The CDR3 runs to 15 residues. The CDR3 protein is CASSERARGMGRAFF. DNA for the CDR3: TGTGCCAGCAGTGAACGGGCCAGGGGCATGGGACGAGCTTTCTTT.

This rearrangement joins TRBV15 to TRBJ2-7; D call uncertain. Germline assignment: CDR1 LNHNV and CDR2 YYDKDF (reference sequence). V lost 0 bases and J lost 1, with 7 bases in between. The CDR3 spans 14 residues. The CDR3 DNA reads as TGTGCCACCAGCAGAGATCGGGTATCCTACGAGCAGTACTTC. The encoded protein is CATSRDRVSYEQYF.

This clone has just a few counts. J is TRBJ2-5 and V is TRBV7-8, with TRBD2 as a possible D gene (6 bases). Trimming removed 3 bases from V and 1 base from J, with 6 bases in between. This CDR3 comprises 13 residues. Germline V gene data show CDR1 as SGHVS and CDR2 as FQNEAQ. The CDR3 loop reads CASSFGSQETQYF. The CDR3 DNA follows: TGTGCCAGCAGCTTCGGGAGCCAAGAGACCCAGTACTTC.

The chain links TRBV30 to TRBJ1-4; 9 nucleotides align to TRBD1. This CDR3 region has 14 residues. V shed 2 bases, J shed 5 bases, and the junction held 3 bases outside the gene matches. The germline V gene encodes CDR1 GTSNPN and CDR2 SVGIG (reference sequence). CDR3 nucleotide sequence: TGTGCCTGGAGTTCCGGGACAGGGAATGAAAAACTGTTTTTT. Amino acids: CAWSSGTGNEKLFF.

This sequence joins TRBV19 and TRBJ2-3; 8 bases fit TRBD2. Germline-derived CDR1 and CDR2 are LNHDA and SQIVND (reference sequence). V lost 5 bases to trimming and J lost 0 bases; unmatched junction nucleotides: 7. This CDR3 contains 16 residues. DNA of the CDR3: TGTGCCAGTAGTCTAGGCGGGAGGCCTAGCACAGATACGCAGTATTTT. Translation gives CASSLGGRPSTDTQYF.

The chain carries TRBV7-9 and TRBJ2-7; D perhaps matches TRBD1 (6 bases). Trimming stripped 5 bases from V and 2 bases from J, with 13 bases between. The CDR3 sequence is 14 residues long. CDR1 and CDR2 (germline): SEHNR, FQNEAQ (reference sequence). Here the CDR3 reads CASSPSTGTYEQYF. The CDR3 DNA reads as TGTGCCAGCAGCCCCAGCACAGGGACCTACGAGCAGTACTTC. The full variable domain, its missing parts supplied by reference TRBV7-9 and TRBJ2-7, is DTGVSQNPRHKITKRGQNVTFRCDPISEHNRLYWYRQTLGQGPEFLTYFQNEAQLEKSRLLSDRFSAERPKGSFSTLEIQRTEQGDSAMYLCASSPSTGTYEQYFGPGTRLTVT.